Reported below is one T cell receptor beta chain. Its binding antigen is unknown. It has no much larger one-base neighbor in the sample; base qualities were not kept. This sample was taken from a study of T cell responses to AZD1222 COVID-19 vaccine (dated by TCRdb to 2020 to 2022). As for the study more broadly: TCR sequencing was performed for 230 to 250 trial participants, of whom about 200 were given two doses of AZD1222 and some 26 were given two doses of MenACWY control vaccine. Enrollment into the trials was organized by age into subgroups of 18-55, 56-69 and 70-plus years, and those subgroups contained roughly 160, 29 and 62 TCR-sequenced participants, respectively.

Findings and caveats that apply to the study as a whole: Nearly half of unique spike-specific TCRs reportedly recognized epitopes outside regions mutated in the B.1.351 and B.1.1.7 variants. Because no day 14 peak-response samples were available, repertoires were characterized only after the peak T cell response. A significant rise in spike-specific TCR breadth and depth was observed after two AZD1222 doses relative to day 0 and relative to MenACWY recipients. Participants were mostly white British and included more females than males, and it was suggested by the authors that clonal diversity may have been underestimated. The vaccine-associated CD4 TCRs covered the entire spike protein, and the dominant responses fell in regions 160-218 and 743-854. Only six AZD1222 recipients were SARS-CoV-2 seropositive at baseline, limiting conclusions about previously exposed vaccinees. The 56-69-year group was small, and its depth increase did not reach significance, likely because of low power.

The CDR3 regions of human TCRbeta chains were analyzed by immunosequencing. As for the authors' bioinformatics: TCRs in the repertoires were matched against a reference library of SARS-CoV-2-specific TCRs that had been generated with the MIRA antigen-specificity platform. Breadth was defined as the fraction of unique TCRs that were SARS-CoV-2-associated. Depth was defined as the fraction of total T cells that were SARS-CoV-2-associated. Using the MIRA data, each spike-specific TCR was mapped to the spike region that the TCR reacts to and placed in a CD4 or CD8 class. Log10-transformed breadth and depth values were compared by one-way ANOVA with Sidak's multiple comparisons tests. Held by TCRdb, this immuneACCESS table contains in-frame sequences only and omits some clones. Under half of the omission traces to an unresolved V gene where checked; the cause of the rest is unknown. V and J calls and clone size are those listed in that table; D and trimming were worked out from the DNA. The sample table holds 130,000 to 150,000 clones, of which about 91% were seen once. The ten most abundant clones make up roughly 3.8% of the sample.

Measured from the cysteine to the phenylalanine, the CDR3 is 15 residues long. The only DNA kept is the CDR3, 45 bases in frame from the first base. The germline ends are 13 bases apart after V is trimmed by 0 bases and J by 5 bases. Taken from the germline V gene, the CDR1 and CDR2 loops are LGHNA and YSLEER. Per the publication, the time point label means: about 28 days (+/-7) after the second vaccine dose. Because spike-specific TCR depth and breadth did not differ between the two schedules, AZD1222 recipients who got a second dose at roughly 4 weeks were pooled with those who got a second dose at roughly 12 weeks. Samples from vaccinated people were obtained from the UK trials COV001 and COV002, which included a single-blind randomized controlled phase 2/3 trial of AZD1222 (ChAdOx1 nCoV-19) in healthy adults. For TCRbeta chain sequencing, PBMC samples were collected from trial participants at day 0 and at day 28 after the second dose.

The chain was built from TRBV4-3 and TRBJ2-5, and possibly TRBD2, on 6 matching bases. This specimen consisted of peripheral blood, obtained 28 days after the second AZD1222 dose. The TCR sequence derives from an adult who received the AZD1222 COVID-19 vaccine. The CDR3 protein: CASSQDRGTAETQYF. The bases read TGCGCCAGCAGCCAAGATCGGGGGACGGCGGAGACCCAGTACTTC.